This TCR beta chain was captured by sequencing in a study of T cell changes during pregnancy in multiple sclerosis (dated by TCRdb to between 2018 and 2021). About the investigation overall: Changes in the T cell repertoire over the course of pregnancy were examined in this study in women with multiple sclerosis.

The germline V gene sets CDR1 to SGHRS and CDR2 to YFSETQ. At the junction V is shortened by 5 bases and J by 4 bases; bases outside the gene matches: 8. Including cysteine and phenylalanine, the CDR3 has 15 amino acids. Solely the CDR3 DNA is kept, with 45 bases framed from the first base. Regarding this clone: What antigen it recognizes has not been identified. Base qualities were left out, and no much larger clone turns up one base away.

The library was made by the immunoSEQ multiplex PCR assay. Entries here come from immuneACCESS through TCRdb and include only in-frame sequences with V and J called. Some clones fail to appear in such tables; in the studies checked, an unresolved V gene covers under half of the shortfall, and the cause of the remainder is unknown. Here the sample has roughly 86,000 clones; approximately 92% occur a single time. The ten largest clonotypes hold around 2.7% of the sample. The chain is made from TRBV5-1 and TRBJ2-2, with 7 central nucleotides matching TRBD2. This receptor was obtained from a female donor with multiple sclerosis, enrolled in a pregnancy study. The sample here was peripheral blood, taken in the first trimester of pregnancy. The CDR3 protein sequence reads: CASSEGAGVTGELFF. In nucleotides, the sequence is TGCGCCAGCAGTGAAGGGGCGGGAGTCACCGGGGAGCTGTTTTTT.